This is a list of T cell receptor beta chains from one sample in a study of regulatory T cells in long-lasting Graves disease. Using its own MiXCR run on the multiplex PCR reads, TCRdb lists one record per CDR3 protein. This table has hundreds of thousands of distinct CDR3 sequences, around a fifth appearing once. The source was peripheral blood mononuclear cells (PBMCs), collected when the disease was refractory, from a patient treated with antithyroid drugs. Receptors originate from a female donor with Graves disease. Each CDR3 is given with its conserved first and last residue. A D gene is named only where the DNA matches it firmly. The size entry is marked missing in some rows and otherwise reads once, few, many or a size class.

TRBJ2-7 | few | TRBV7-9 | . | TGTGCCAGCAGCCACGGTACGGATCACCCCTACGAGCAGTACTTC | CASSHGTDHPYEQYF
TRBJ2-7 | many | TRBV18 | . | TGTGCCAGCTCACCAAGGACATCGTCCTTATCCGAGCAGTACTTC | CASSPRTSSLSEQYF
TRBJ1-5 | many | TRBV11-2 | . | TGTGCCAGCAGCTTAGACAGGGATGATCAGCCCCAGCATTTT | CASSLDRDDQPQHF
TRBJ2-2 | few | TRBV10-1 | TRBD1 | TGCGCCAGCAGCGGGGACAGGGTCTTCGATGGCACCGGGGAGCTGTTTTTT | CASSGDRVFDGTGELFF
TRBJ2-1 | . | TRBV12-3/TRBV12-4 | TRBD1 | TGTGCCAGCAGCCTCCGGACAGGGGGCTTAAATGAGCAGTTCTTC | CASSLRTGGLNEQFF
TRBJ1-4 | many | TRBV2 | TRBD1 | TGTGCCACCGGCAAACAGGGGCCTCCAGAAAAACTGTTTTTT | CATGKQGPPEKLFF
TRBJ1-2 | . | TRBV5-1 | TRBD1 | TGCGCCAGCAGCTTGGCCCAGACAGGGGGCATGGGTGGCTACACCTTC | CASSLAQTGGMGGYTF
TRBJ1-2 | many | TRBV27 | . | TGTGCCAGCAGTTTTAGATCGAGTAACTATGGCTACACCTTC | CASSFRSSNYGYTF
TRBJ2-2 | few | TRBV19 | . | TGTGCCAGTAGACAGGGCTGGGGGACCGAGAACACCGGGGAGCTGTTTTTT | CASRQGWGTENTGELFF
TRBJ2-5 | few | TRBV10-3 | . | TGTGCCATCAGTGGGGACATCCAAGAGACCCAGTACTTC | CAISGDIQETQYF
TRBJ1-5 | . | TRBV19 | . | TGTGCCAGTAAGGACAGTTTTTTTAATCAGCCCCAGCATTTT | CASKDSFFNQPQHF
TRBJ2-7 | . | TRBV19 | TRBD1 | TGTGCCAGTAGTATAGCCTCTACGGGACAGGGGTTCCCCGGAGGGTACGAGCAGTACTTC | CASSIASTGQGFPGGYEQYF
TRBJ1-3 | . | TRBV11-2 | . | TGTGCCAGCAGCTTCAAGTCTGGAAACACCATATATTTT | CASSFKSGNTIYF
TRBJ2-5 | . | TRBV4-1 | . | TGCGCCAGCAGCCAAGATTACGAGGGCAGGGAGACCCAGTACTTC | CASSQDYEGRETQYF
TRBJ1-4 | many | TRBV24-1 | . | TGTGCCACCAGTGACGTGTTTGATGAAAAACTGTTTTTT | CATSDVFDEKLFF
TRBJ1-2 | many | TRBV10-3 | . | TGTGCCAACGCCCCCACAGGACGCTATGGCTACACCTTC | CANAPTGRYGYTF
TRBJ2-1 | once | TRBV7-2 | . | TGTGCCAGCAGGGCAATGATCCCAGGGAATGAGCAGTTCTTC | CASRAMIPGNEQFF